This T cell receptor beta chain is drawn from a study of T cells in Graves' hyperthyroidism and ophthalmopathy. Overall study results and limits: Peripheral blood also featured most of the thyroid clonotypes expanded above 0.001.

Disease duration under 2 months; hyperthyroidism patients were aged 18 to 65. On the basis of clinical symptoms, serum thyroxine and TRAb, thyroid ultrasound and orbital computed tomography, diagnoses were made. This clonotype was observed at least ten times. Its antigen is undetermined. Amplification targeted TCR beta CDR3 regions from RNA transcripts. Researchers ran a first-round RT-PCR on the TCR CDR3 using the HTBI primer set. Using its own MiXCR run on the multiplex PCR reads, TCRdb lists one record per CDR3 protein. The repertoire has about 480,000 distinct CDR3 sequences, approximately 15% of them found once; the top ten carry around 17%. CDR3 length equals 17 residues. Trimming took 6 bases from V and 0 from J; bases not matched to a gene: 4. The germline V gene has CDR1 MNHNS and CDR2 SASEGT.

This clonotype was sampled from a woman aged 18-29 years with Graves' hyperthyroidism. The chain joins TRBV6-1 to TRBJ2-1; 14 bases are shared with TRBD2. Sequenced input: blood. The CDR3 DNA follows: TGTGCCAGCAGCCGAGGGACTAGCGGGAGCTCCTACAATGAGCAGTTCTTC. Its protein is CASSRGTSGSSYNEQFF.